This TCR beta chain was identified during a study of cytomegalovirus exposure and HLA in healthy donors. To note about this clone: Its antigen is unidentified.

The PCR employed 60 Vbeta primers together with 13 Jbeta primers. TCRdb's copy holds only in-frame clones and misses some; the assay was immunoSEQ multiplex PCR. This sample's clone table lists 130,000 or so clones. CDR1 LGHNA and CDR2 YSLEER come from the germline V gene. The CDR3 is 15 amino acids. V was clipped by 1 base and J by 7 bases; unmatched bases: 3. Overall study results and limits: Available immune exposure information covered CMV serostatus only. Overall, around 160 TCR beta chains were annotated as cytomegalovirus-associated.

The chain recombines TRBV4-3 with TRBJ1-6; 8 bases are shared with TRBD1. The origin of this receptor is a woman aged 40-49 years in good health and CMV-seronegative. Sequenced material: PBMCs. Here the CDR3 DNA reads TGCGCCAGCAGCCAAGGGGGACAGGCAAATTCACCCCTCCACTTT. Translation: CASSQGGQANSPLHF.